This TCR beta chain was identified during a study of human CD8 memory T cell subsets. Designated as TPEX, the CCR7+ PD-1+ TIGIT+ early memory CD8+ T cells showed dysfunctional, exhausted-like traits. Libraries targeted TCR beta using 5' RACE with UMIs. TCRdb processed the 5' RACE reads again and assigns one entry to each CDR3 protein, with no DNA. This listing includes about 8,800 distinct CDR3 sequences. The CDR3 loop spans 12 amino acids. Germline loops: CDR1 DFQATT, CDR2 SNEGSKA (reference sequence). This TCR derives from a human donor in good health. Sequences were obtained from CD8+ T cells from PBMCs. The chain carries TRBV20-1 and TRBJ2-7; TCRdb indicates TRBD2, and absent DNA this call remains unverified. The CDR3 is CSARLAPYEQYF.